What follows is one T cell receptor beta chain and its context. Antigen specificity is unknown. Germline CDR1 and CDR2: SGHTA and FQGNSA. This CDR3 spans 14 amino acids. Trimming left V 7 bases short and J 6 bases short, with 16 bases between. The data originate from a study of blood T cells in healthy people across ages. Study results and caveats: Diversity figures derived from one million T cells were judged to underestimate the true value.

With a J-beta primer mix and a sample-barcoded 5' primer, a second PCR ran 7 to 11 cycles. One entry per CDR3 protein, called by TCRdb with MiXCR from the 5' RACE reads. The sample consists of about 760,000 distinct CDR3 sequences, around three fifths of them appearing once. The source is a middle-aged man in good health. Sequenced input: blood. The chain links TRBV7-2 to TRBJ1-5; no clear D. CDR3 region: CASTMIPVGQPQHF. The CDR3 nucleotides are TGTGCCAGCACCATGATACCGGTAGGTCAGCCCCAGCATTTT.